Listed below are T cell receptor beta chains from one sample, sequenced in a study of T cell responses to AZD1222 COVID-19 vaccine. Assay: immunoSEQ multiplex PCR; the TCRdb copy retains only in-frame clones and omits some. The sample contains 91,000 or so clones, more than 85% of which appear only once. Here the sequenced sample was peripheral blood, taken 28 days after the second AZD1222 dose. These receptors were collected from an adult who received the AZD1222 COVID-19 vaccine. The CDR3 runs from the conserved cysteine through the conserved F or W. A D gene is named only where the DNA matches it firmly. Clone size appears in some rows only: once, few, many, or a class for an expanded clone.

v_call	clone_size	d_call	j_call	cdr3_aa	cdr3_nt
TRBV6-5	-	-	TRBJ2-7	CAIEGKDYEQYF	TGTGCCATCGAGGGAAAGGACTACGAGCAGTACTTC
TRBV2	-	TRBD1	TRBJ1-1	CASSGDTGGDEAFF	TGTGCCAGCAGTGGAGATACAGGGGGAGATGAAGCTTTCTTT
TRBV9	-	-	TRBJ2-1	CASSGSGMDYNEQFF	TGTGCCAGCAGCGGATCCGGGATGGACTACAATGAGCAGTTCTTC
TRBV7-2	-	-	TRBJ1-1	CASSPDRRNTEAFF	TGTGCCAGCAGCCCCGACAGGAGGAACACTGAAGCTTTCTTT
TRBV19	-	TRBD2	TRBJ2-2	CASRNSGGQITGELFF	TGTGCCAGTAGAAATAGCGGGGGGCAGATCACCGGGGAGCTGTTTTTT
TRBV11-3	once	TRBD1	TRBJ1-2	CASSLGQGAPNYGYTF	TGTGCCAGCAGCTTGGGACAGGGGGCGCCTAACTATGGCTACACCTTC
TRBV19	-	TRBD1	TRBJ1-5	CASSMTRDRGRNQPQHF	TGTGCCAGTAGTATGACCCGGGACAGGGGTCGCAATCAGCCCCAGCATTTT
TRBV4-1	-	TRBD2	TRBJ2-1	CASSLGTSGGTEQFF	TGCGCCAGCAGCCTCGGGACTAGCGGGGGCACTGAGCAGTTCTTC
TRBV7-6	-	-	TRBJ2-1	CASRSETGVNNEQFF	TGTGCCAGCAGATCCGAAACTGGGGTTAACAATGAGCAGTTCTTC
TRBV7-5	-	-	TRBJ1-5	CPRVGSNNQPQHF	TGTCCGAGGGTGGGATCTAACAATCAGCCCCAGCATTTT
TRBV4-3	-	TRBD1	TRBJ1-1	CASSQGRDREAFF	TGCGCCAGCAGCCAAGGTCGGGACAGAGAAGCTTTCTTT
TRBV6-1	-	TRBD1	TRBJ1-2	CASSDGGWGGQGGPYGYTF	TGTGCCAGCAGTGATGGTGGATGGGGGGGACAGGGAGGTCCCTATGGCTACACCTTC
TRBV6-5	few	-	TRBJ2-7	CASAGVPYEQYF	TGTGCCAGCGCAGGGGTACCCTACGAGCAGTACTTC
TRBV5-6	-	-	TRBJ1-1	CASRNLGQNTEAFF	TGTGCCAGCAGGAACTTAGGCCAGAACACTGAAGCTTTCTTT
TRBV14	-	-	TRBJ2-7	CASSQDKTGLSYYEQYF	TGTGCCAGCAGCCAAGATAAAACAGGTTTATCCTACTACGAGCAGTACTTC
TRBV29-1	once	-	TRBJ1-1	CSVESGGSEAFF	TGCAGCGTTGAATCGGGGGGCTCTGAAGCTTTCTTT
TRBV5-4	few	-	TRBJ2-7	CASSFSGRPYEQYF	TGTGCCAGCAGCTTTTCGGGGCGACCCTACGAGCAGTACTTC
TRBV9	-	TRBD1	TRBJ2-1	CASSPQGRGPYNEQFF	TGTGCCAGCAGCCCTCAGGGTAGGGGGCCCTACAATGAGCAGTTCTTC
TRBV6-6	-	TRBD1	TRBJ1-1	CASSRQGRGSLNTEAFF	TGTGCCAGCAGTCGACAGGGCAGGGGGTCCCTGAACACTGAAGCTTTCTTT
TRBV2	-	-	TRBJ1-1	CASSEGLTAEAFF	TGTGCCAGCAGTGAAGGGTTGACAGCTGAAGCTTTCTTT
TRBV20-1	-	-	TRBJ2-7	CSVGGAYEQYF	TGCAGTGTAGGGGGGGCCTACGAGCAGTACTTC
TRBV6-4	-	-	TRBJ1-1	CASSEQLADSSWGNTEAFF	TGTGCCAGCAGTGAACAACTGGCTGATAGCAGTTGGGGGAACACTGAAGCTTTCTTT
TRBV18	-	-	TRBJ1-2	CASSPHPDRNYGYTF	TGTGCCAGCTCACCCCACCCGGACAGAAACTATGGCTACACCTTC
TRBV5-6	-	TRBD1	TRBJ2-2	CATGTGNTGELFF	TGTGCCACCGGGACAGGGAACACCGGGGAGCTGTTTTTT
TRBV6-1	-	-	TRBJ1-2	CASSEVWSTYGYTF	TGTGCCAGCAGTGAAGTTTGGAGCACTTATGGCTACACCTTC
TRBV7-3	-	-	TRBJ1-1	CASSFQANTEAFF	TGTGCCAGCAGCTTTCAGGCGAACACTGAAGCTTTCTTT
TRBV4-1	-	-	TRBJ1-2	CASSQDLASGFYGYTF	TGCGCCAGCAGCCAAGATTTGGCATCAGGATTCTATGGCTACACCTTC
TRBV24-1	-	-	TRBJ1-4	CATSDPRYGREKLFF	TGTGCCACCAGTGATCCACGTTATGGGAGGGAAAAACTGTTTTTT
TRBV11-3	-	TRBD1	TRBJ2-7	CASSLGTGAYEQYF	TGTGCCAGCAGCTTGGGGACAGGAGCCTACGAGCAGTACTTC
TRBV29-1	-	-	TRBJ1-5	CSVGGQGRPQHF	TGCAGCGTTGGTGGTCAGGGAAGGCCCCAGCATTTT
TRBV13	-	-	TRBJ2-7	CASSSPGQARPYEQYF	TGTGCCAGCAGCTCCCCCGGCCAGGCGCGCCCCTACGAGCAGTACTTC